This TCR beta chain stems from a study of blood T cell repertoires in COVID-19. Study details: Acute and convalescent COVID-19 specimens originated in the United States, Italy and Spain. T cells, B-cell-depleted T cells, or PBMCs supplied cDNA or gDNA.

Germline V lookup: CDR1 GTSNPN, CDR2 SVGIG (reference sequence). The CDR3 extends over 13 amino acids. Trimming took 5 bases from V and 8 from J, leaving 17 bases between them. This clone turned up a few times. In the authors' workflow: Quantification of nucleated cells was approximated via reference gene primer amplification. The method was immunoSEQ multiplex PCR; TCRdb's version includes in-frame clones alone and lacks a portion of them. That table is the source of V, J and clone size, and D and trimming were worked out from the DNA. The sample records just over 80,000 clones, roughly 79% being singletons.

The specimen sequenced was peripheral blood. This sequence joins TRBV30 and TRBJ2-3; D possibly corresponds to TRBD2 (6 bases). The receptor comes from a man aged 80 or over with acute or convalescent COVID-19. The CDR3 sequence: CAWARVVRGTQYF. The CDR3 DNA follows: TGTGCCTGGGCCCGGGTTGTGCGGGGTACGCAGTATTTT.